This T cell receptor beta chain stems from a study of T cell responses to AZD1222 COVID-19 vaccine. The study's findings and limits: Spike-specific TCR repertoires showed rising breadth and depth after two AZD1222 doses. There were mostly white British donors and more females than males, and clonal diversity was possibly underestimated. In all cases, repertoires were sampled only after the peak T cell response.

Second-dose schedules of about 4 or about 12 weeks were combined. V was clipped by 1 base and J by 2 bases; unmatched bases: 11. This CDR3 contains 18 residues. Germline assignment: CDR1 MNHEY and CDR2 SMNVEV (reference sequence). For this clone: Its specificity is not known.

Only in-frame clones appear in the TCRdb table, and some are missing; sequencing was by immunoSEQ multiplex PCR. The sample has some 110,000 clones; 86% are singletons. The clonotype was recovered from an adult who received the AZD1222 COVID-19 vaccine. This chain joins TRBV27 and TRBJ2-1, with TRBD1 matching over 7 bases. This material consisted of peripheral blood, taken 28 days after the second AZD1222 dose. The CDR3 bases are TGTGCCAGCAGTTTATTTGGGGTGACAGGGAGCACCTACAATGAGCAGTTCTTC. Its translation: CASSLFGVTGSTYNEQFF.